One sample yielded the 5 T cell receptor beta chains listed below, sequenced in a study of blood T cell repertoires in COVID-19 (dated by TCRdb to the early 2020s). Libraries came from the immunoSEQ multiplex PCR assay. The table was pulled from immuneACCESS by TCRdb, which kept in-frame rearrangements only. Such tables lose some clones; where checked, under half of the loss comes from unresolved V genes, and the rest has no known cause. Counted in this sample were more than 200,000 clones; roughly 80% of them appeared once. The top ten constitute roughly 7.9% of the sample. Sequencing used peripheral blood. These TCRs come from an elderly woman with acute or convalescent COVID-19.

There are a few counts of this clone. The chain has TRBV19 and TRBJ1-1, with TRBD1 matching over 10 bases. The CDR3 is 14 residues long. The germline gives CDR1 LNHDA, CDR2 SQIVND (reference sequence). V dropped 5 bases and J dropped 5; count of bases not matched to a gene: 5. The CDR3: CASSRDRGGTEAFF. The CDR3 DNA sequence: TGTGCCAGTAGTCGGGACAGGGGTGGAACTGAAGCTTTCTTT.

The gene calls are TRBV7-2 and TRBJ2-3, with 14 bases identical to TRBD2. The length of the CDR3 is 15 residues. CDR1 and CDR2 from the germline V gene are SGHTA and FQGNSA. With 5 bases clipped from V and 5 bases from J, the junction kept 3 bases outside the gene matches. The CDR3 is CASSLGLAGGDTQYF. The CDR3 coding sequence is TGTGCCAGCAGCCTAGGACTAGCGGGAGGAGATACGCAGTATTTT.

V is TRBV19 and J is TRBJ2-2; 9 bases match TRBD1. V lost 4 bases, J lost 8 bases, and 11 bases stayed unmatched. The CDR3 has 16 residues. Germline CDR1 reads LNHDA; CDR2 reads SQIVND (reference sequence). The CDR3 DNA reads as TGTGCCAGTAGTAGGGACAGGGTAACGGATTTGGGGGAGCTGTTTTTT. This gives the protein CASSRDRVTDLGELFF.

This chain uses TRBV5-1 with TRBJ2-1; D remains ambiguous. Trimming pared 0 bases from V and 7 bases from J, leaving 11 bases between. CDR3 length: 14 amino acids. The germline V gene has CDR1 SGHRS and CDR2 YFSETQ. The CDR3 coding sequence is TGCGCCAGCAGCTTGGGGTCACCCGGTAATGAGCAGTTCTTC. Translation gives CASSLGSPGNEQFF.

This clone was recorded a few times. The V gene is TRBV27, the J gene TRBJ2-7, with a possible D match to TRBD2 (6 bases). Looked up from germline, CDR1 is MNHEY and CDR2 is SMNVEV (reference sequence). CDR3 length: 11 residues. Trimming cost V 11 bases and J 6 bases, with 14 bases left between them. The CDR3 sequence is CAAGGVLEQYF. CDR3 DNA: TGTGCCGCCGGAGGGGTACTCGAGCAGTACTTC.